This is a list of T cell receptor beta chains from one sample in a study of T-cell reconstitution after alpha-beta-depleted transplantation in children. TCRdb redid the calling of the PCR reads with MiXCR, one entry per CDR3 protein. The table shows 500,000 to 600,000 distinct CDR3 sequences, with roughly 27% occurring only once. Sample: PBMCs, taken before TCRalphabeta/CD19-depleted stem cell transplant. These receptors all stem from a boy less than two years old with Wiskott-Aldrich syndrome, due to receive a stem cell transplant. Each CDR3 is given with its conserved first and last residue. Fields, in order: J gene, D gene, V gene, clone size, CDR3 protein, CDR3 DNA. D genes are given only for firm matches. A clone size is listed for some rows: how often the clone was seen (once, few, many), or a class if it is expanded.

J: TRBJ2-3
D: TRBD2
V: TRBV18
size: few
CDR3: CASSPLTSGFTDTQYF
DNA: TGTGCCAGCTCACCACTGACTAGCGGCTTCACAGATACGCAGTATTTT

J: TRBJ2-5
D: TRBD2
V: TRBV9
size: NA
CDR3: CASSVGAGGETQYF
DNA: TGTGCCAGCAGCGTAGGCGCGGGAGGAGAGACCCAGTACTTC

J: TRBJ2-1
D: NA
V: TRBV5-1
size: NA
CDR3: CASSLFTGRSYNEQFF
DNA: TGCGCCAGCAGCTTGTTTACCGGTCGATCCTACAATGAGCAGTTCTTC

J: TRBJ2-1
D: TRBD1
V: TRBV2
size: few
CDR3: CASRRGQGGSEQFF
DNA: TGTGCCAGCAGGAGGGGACAGGGTGGTAGTGAGCAGTTCTTC

J: TRBJ2-3
D: TRBD1
V: TRBV4-1
size: few
CDR3: CASSRGQRYTDTQYF
DNA: TGCGCCAGCAGCCGGGGACAGCGCTACACAGATACGCAGTATTTT

J: TRBJ2-7
D: NA
V: TRBV5-1
size: few
CDR3: CASSLDTATYEQYF
DNA: TGCGCCAGCAGCTTGGATACGGCCACCTACGAGCAGTACTTC

J: TRBJ2-2
D: NA
V: TRBV5-1
size: few
CDR3: CASRRGNTGELFF
DNA: TGCGCCAGCAGGCGGGGTAACACCGGGGAGCTGTTTTTT

J: TRBJ2-5
D: NA
V: TRBV2
size: few
CDR3: CASSEAMGYQETQYF
DNA: TGTGCCAGCAGTGAAGCTATGGGGTACCAAGAGACCCAGTACTTC

J: TRBJ2-5
D: NA
V: TRBV20-1
size: NA
CDR3: CSAKTTPPRGETQYF
DNA: TGCAGTGCGAAGACCACTCCACCTCGAGGGGAGACCCAGTACTTC

J: TRBJ2-3
D: NA
V: TRBV20-1
size: NA
CDR3: CSARDPSSGSTDTQYF
DNA: TGCAGTGCTAGAGACCCCTCTTCGGGGAGCACAGATACGCAGTATTTT

J: TRBJ2-7
D: TRBD1
V: TRBV5-1
size: once
CDR3: CASSSDRVDEQYF
DNA: TGCGCCAGCAGCTCGGACAGGGTCGACGAGCAGTACTTC

J: TRBJ2-7
D: NA
V: TRBV9
size: few
CDR3: CASSPSGFSSYEQYF
DNA: TGTGCCAGCAGCCCCAGCGGGTTCAGCTCCTACGAGCAGTACTTC

J: TRBJ2-1
D: NA
V: TRBV29-1
size: few
CDR3: CSVYGEGPSQFF
DNA: TGCAGCGTTTACGGCGAGGGGCCTTCGCAGTTCTTC

J: TRBJ2-5
D: NA
V: TRBV5-6
size: NA
CDR3: CASSYVADNQETQYF
DNA: TGTGCCAGCAGCTACGTAGCGGATAACCAAGAGACCCAGTACTTC

J: TRBJ2-7
D: TRBD2
V: TRBV28
size: NA
CDR3: CASSPWTSGSHEQYF
DNA: TGTGCCAGCAGTCCCTGGACTAGCGGGAGCCACGAGCAGTACTTC

J: TRBJ2-3
D: TRBD2
V: TRBV28
size: NA
CDR3: CASRGQGTSGDHTDTQYF
DNA: TGTGCCAGCAGGGGACAGGGGACTAGCGGGGATCACACAGATACGCAGTATTTT

J: TRBJ2-7
D: NA
V: TRBV5-1
size: few
CDR3: CASSLGAPTGRSSYEQYF
DNA: TGCGCCAGCAGCTTGGGGGCTCCCACAGGCCGTAGCTCCTACGAGCAGTACTTC

J: TRBJ2-7
D: NA
V: TRBV7-2
size: few
CDR3: CASSLKAQGFSYEQYF
DNA: TGTGCCAGCAGCTTGAAGGCTCAGGGCTTCTCCTACGAGCAGTACTTC

J: TRBJ2-1
D: NA
V: TRBV19
size: few
CDR3: CASNPRGLINEQFF
DNA: TGTGCCAGTAACCCACGGGGGCTCATCAATGAGCAGTTCTTC

J: TRBJ2-1
D: TRBD2
V: TRBV5-1
size: NA
CDR3: CASTPGLAGTSSYNEQFF
DNA: TGCGCCAGCACCCCTGGGCTAGCGGGAACCAGCTCCTACAATGAGCAGTTCTTC

J: TRBJ2-3
D: TRBD2
V: TRBV19
size: few
CDR3: CASSIQPLAGGRIDTQYF
DNA: TGTGCCAGTAGTATCCAACCACTAGCGGGAGGCAGGATAGATACGCAGTATTTT

J: TRBJ1-2
D: NA
V: TRBV5-1
size: few
CDR3: CASSRTGPGYTF
DNA: TGCGCCAGCAGCAGAACAGGGCCTGGCTACACCTTC

J: TRBJ2-2
D: TRBD1
V: TRBV5-1
size: NA
CDR3: CASSGVVGTVNTGELFF
DNA: TGCGCCAGCAGCGGGGTTGTCGGGACAGTGAACACCGGGGAGCTGTTTTTT

J: TRBJ1-5
D: NA
V: TRBV7-6
size: NA
CDR3: CASSLAPSGQPQHF
DNA: TGTGCCAGCAGCTTAGCGCCATCCGGACAGCCCCAGCATTTT

J: TRBJ1-4
D: NA
V: TRBV20-1
size: few
CDR3: CSARDRSNEKLFF
DNA: TGCAGTGCTAGAGATAGGAGTAATGAAAAACTGTTTTTT

J: TRBJ2-1
D: TRBD2
V: TRBV5-1
size: NA
CDR3: CASSFGLAEWGENNEQFF
DNA: TGCGCCAGCAGCTTCGGCCTAGCGGAGTGGGGTGAGAACAATGAGCAGTTCTTC

J: TRBJ1-4
D: TRBD1
V: TRBV6-1
size: NA
CDR3: CASSHRGQGEKLFF
DNA: TGTGCCAGCAGCCACAGGGGGCAGGGTGAAAAACTGTTTTTT

J: TRBJ1-3
D: NA
V: TRBV6-5
size: NA
CDR3: CASSYDGVSGNTIYF
DNA: TGTGCCAGCAGTTACGATGGGGTTTCTGGAAACACCATATATTTT

J: TRBJ1-2
D: TRBD1
V: TRBV4-2
size: NA
CDR3: CATEQGAGYGYTF
DNA: TGTGCCACCGAACAGGGGGCTGGCTATGGCTACACCTTC

J: TRBJ2-5
D: NA
V: TRBV5-6
size: few
CDR3: CASSSGLIKETQYF
DNA: TGTGCCAGCAGCTCGGGACTTATAAAAGAGACCCAGTACTTC

J: TRBJ2-3
D: TRBD2
V: TRBV20-1
size: few
CDR3: CSATPLAGVPDTQYF
DNA: TGCAGTGCTACGCCATTAGCGGGAGTACCAGATACGCAGTATTTT

J: TRBJ2-3
D: TRBD1
V: TRBV6-1
size: NA
CDR3: CASSRQGLVTDTQYF
DNA: TGTGCCAGCAGTAGACAGGGTTTAGTTACAGATACGCAGTATTTT

J: TRBJ2-1
D: NA
V: TRBV11-3
size: few
CDR3: CASSLGGFRSYNEQFF
DNA: TGTGCCAGCAGCTTAGGGGGATTTCGCTCCTACAATGAGCAGTTCTTC